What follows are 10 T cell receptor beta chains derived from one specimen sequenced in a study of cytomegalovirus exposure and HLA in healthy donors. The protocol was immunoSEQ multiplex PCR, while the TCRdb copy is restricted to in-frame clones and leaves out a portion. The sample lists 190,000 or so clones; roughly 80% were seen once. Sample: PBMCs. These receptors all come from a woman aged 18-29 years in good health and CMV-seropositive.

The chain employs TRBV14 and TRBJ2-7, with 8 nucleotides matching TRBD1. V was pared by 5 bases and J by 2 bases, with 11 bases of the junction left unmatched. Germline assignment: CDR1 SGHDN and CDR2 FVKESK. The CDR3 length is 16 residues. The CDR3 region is CASSFHGGQGTYEQYF. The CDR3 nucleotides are TGTGCCAGCAGCTTCCACGGCGGACAGGGAACCTACGAGCAGTACTTC.

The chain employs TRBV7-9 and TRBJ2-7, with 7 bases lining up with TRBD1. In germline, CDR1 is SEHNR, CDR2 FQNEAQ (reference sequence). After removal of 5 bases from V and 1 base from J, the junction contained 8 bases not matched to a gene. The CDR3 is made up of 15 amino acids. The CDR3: CASSQRTGPSYEQYF. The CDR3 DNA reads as TGTGCCAGCAGCCAAAGGACAGGCCCTTCCTACGAGCAGTACTTC.

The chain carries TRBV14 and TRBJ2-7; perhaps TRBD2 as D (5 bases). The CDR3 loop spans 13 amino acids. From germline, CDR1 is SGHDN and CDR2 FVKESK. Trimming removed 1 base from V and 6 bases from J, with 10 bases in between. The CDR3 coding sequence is TGTGCCAGCAGCCAAGTTCGGGGTTCCGAGCAGTACTTC. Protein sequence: CASSQVRGSEQYF.

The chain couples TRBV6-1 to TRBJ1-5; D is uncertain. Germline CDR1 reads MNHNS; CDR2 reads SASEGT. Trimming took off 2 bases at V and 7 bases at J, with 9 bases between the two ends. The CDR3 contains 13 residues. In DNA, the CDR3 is TGTGCCAGCAGTGAACTGGGAGGCCAGCCCCAGCATTTT. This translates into CASSELGGQPQHF.

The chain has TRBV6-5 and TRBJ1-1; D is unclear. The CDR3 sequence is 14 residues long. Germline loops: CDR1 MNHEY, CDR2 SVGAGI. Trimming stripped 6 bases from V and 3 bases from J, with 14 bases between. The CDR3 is CASSLRGRDTEAFF. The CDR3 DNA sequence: TGTGCCAGCAGCCTCCGAGGGCGTGACACTGAAGCTTTCTTT.

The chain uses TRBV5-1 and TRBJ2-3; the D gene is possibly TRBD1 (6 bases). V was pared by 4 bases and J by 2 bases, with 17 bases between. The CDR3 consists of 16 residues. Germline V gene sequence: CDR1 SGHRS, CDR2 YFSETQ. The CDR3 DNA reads TGCGCCAGCAGCCCCCCCAGGGACACTAACACAGATACGCAGTATTTT. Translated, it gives CASSPPRDTNTDTQYF.

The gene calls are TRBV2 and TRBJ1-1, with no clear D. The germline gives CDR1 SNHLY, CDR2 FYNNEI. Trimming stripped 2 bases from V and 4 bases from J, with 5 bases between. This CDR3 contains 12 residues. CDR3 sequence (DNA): TGTGCCAGCAGTGAATCATTCACTGAAGCTTTCTTT. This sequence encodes CASSESFTEAFF.

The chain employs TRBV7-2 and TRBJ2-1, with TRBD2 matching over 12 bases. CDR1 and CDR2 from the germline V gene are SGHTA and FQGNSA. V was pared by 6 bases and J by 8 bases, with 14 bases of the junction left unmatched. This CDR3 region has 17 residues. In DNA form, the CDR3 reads TGTGCCAGCAGAAAGTCTAGCGGGGGGGCCGAGGGGTATGAGCAGTTCTTC. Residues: CASRKSSGGAEGYEQFF.

The CDR3 DNA reads TGTGCCAGTAGTAGTTTTCCGTATGGCTACACCTTC. Protein product: CASSSFPYGYTF. V gene TRBV19 combines with J gene TRBJ1-2; D is undetermined. Germline V lookup: CDR1 LNHDA, CDR2 SQIVND (reference sequence). The CDR3 spans 12 residues. Deletions cut 4 bases from V and 5 bases from J, with 8 bases between.

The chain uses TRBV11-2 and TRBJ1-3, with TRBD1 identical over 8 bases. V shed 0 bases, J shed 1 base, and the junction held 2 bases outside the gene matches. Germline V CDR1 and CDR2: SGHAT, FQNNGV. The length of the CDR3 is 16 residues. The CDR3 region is CASSLEQGGSGNTIYF. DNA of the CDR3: TGTGCCAGCAGCTTAGAACAGGGGGGTTCTGGAAACACCATATATTTT. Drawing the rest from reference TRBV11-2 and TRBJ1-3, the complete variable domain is EAGVAQSPRYKIIEKRQSVAFWCNPISGHATLYWYQQILGQGPKLLIQFQNNGVVDDSQLPKDRFSAERLKGVDSTLKIQPAKLEDSAVYLCASSLEQGGSGNTIYFGEGSWLTVV.